The sequence of this T cell receptor (beta chain) was determined in a study of T cell clones after liver transplantation. Turning to the study itself: Subjects received no induction therapy and standard immunosuppression until randomization at 12-24 months post-transplant. Samples came pre-transplant, pre-randomization before withdrawal, and post-randomization after withdrawal ended.

The table came from immunoSEQ multiplex PCR; TCRdb's copy has only in-frame clones and leaves some out. The sample carries some 80,000 clones, approximately 80% recorded once. Per the germline V gene, CDR1 is SGHDT and CDR2 is YYEEEE. Losses at the gene ends were 4 bases for V and 1 base for J; bases not matched to a gene: 2. The CDR3 spans 15 residues. The sequence was collected from a human patient who received a liver transplant. Part of the T cells may come from the graft donor. This specimen consisted of CD4+ T cells from blood, obtained roughly 50 months after liver transplant. The V gene is TRBV5-6, the J gene TRBJ2-7; 13 bases are shared with TRBD2. In nucleotides, the CDR3 is TGTGCCAGCAGCAGGGGACTAGCGGGGTCCTACGAGCAGTACTTC. Amino acids: CASSRGLAGSYEQYF.